These T cell receptor beta chains were read from a single sample in a study of tumor and adjacent non-tumor tissue in lung cancer. MiXCR, applied by TCRdb to the multiplex PCR reads, yields one record per CDR3 protein. The sample lists approximately 79,000 distinct CDR3 sequences; approximately 57% were seen once. Sequenced sample: lung tumor tissue. All receptors derive from a man between 65 and 80 years old with non-small cell lung cancer. Each CDR3 is given with its conserved first and last residue. Fields, in order: J gene, V gene, clone size, D gene, CDR3 DNA, CDR3 protein. D genes are given only for firm matches. Clone size is given for some rows only: seen once, a few or many times, or a class if the clone is expanded.

J: TRBJ1-2; V: TRBV11-2; size: -; D: -; DNA: TGTGCCAGCAGCCCTCGAGTGGGGTCCGGCTACATCTTC; CDR3: CASSPRVGSGYIF
J: TRBJ2-2; V: TRBV6-5; size: many; D: -; DNA: TGTGCGACGAAACCCTCACTACAAAACACCGGGGAGCTGTTTTTT; CDR3: CATKPSLQNTGELFF
J: TRBJ2-7; V: TRBV29-1; size: many; D: TRBD1; DNA: TGCAGCGTTTGGGTGACAGGGAACCACGAGCAGTACTTC; CDR3: CSVWVTGNHEQYF
J: TRBJ2-4; V: TRBV24-1; size: -; D: TRBD2; DNA: TGTGCCACCAGTGAGTCGCGGGACTATAACATTCAGTACTTC; CDR3: CATSESRDYNIQYF
J: TRBJ2-7; V: TRBV6-2/TRBV6-3; size: medium-sized; D: TRBD1; DNA: TGTGCCAGCAGTTCACGACAGGGATCCTACGAGCAGTACTTC; CDR3: CASSSRQGSYEQYF
J: TRBJ2-3; V: TRBV5-6; size: many; D: -; DNA: TGTGCCAGCAGCTTATACAAGACAGATACGCAGTATTTT; CDR3: CASSLYKTDTQYF
J: TRBJ1-6; V: TRBV11-2; size: -; D: -; DNA: TGTACCAGCAGCTTAGGGGGGAGCCCTTATAGTTCATCCCTCCACTTT; CDR3: CTSSLGGSPYSSSLHF
J: TRBJ2-7; V: TRBV6-5; size: many; D: TRBD2; DNA: TGTGCCAGCACCAGGACTAGCGGAGGCTACGAGCAGTACTTC; CDR3: CASTRTSGGYEQYF
J: TRBJ2-2; V: TRBV12-3/TRBV12-4; size: many; D: -; DNA: TGTGCCAGCAGTGGCACCCACAGAGGCGGGGAGCTGTTTTTT; CDR3: CASSGTHRGGELFF
J: TRBJ2-3; V: TRBV11-3; size: -; D: -; DNA: -; CDR3: CACSAGVQKDTQYF
J: TRBJ2-7; V: TRBV6-5; size: many; D: -; DNA: TGTGCCAGCACTAAATCCCGGGGAACGATCTACGAGCAGTACTTC; CDR3: CASTKSRGTIYEQYF
J: TRBJ2-4; V: TRBV5-4; size: -; D: -; DNA: TGTGCCAGCAGCGTGGGCGGACAGAGCCTCGGAATTCAGAATTTC; CDR3: CASSVGGQSLGIQNF
J: TRBJ1-5; V: TRBV24-1; size: -; D: -; DNA: TGTGCCACCAGTGGGGCTACAGTGAGCAATCAGCCCCAGCATTTT; CDR3: CATSGATVSNQPQHF
J: TRBJ2-1; V: TRBV7-3; size: many; D: TRBD2; DNA: TGTGCCAGCAGCCCCCTAGGGGGAGCGGGAGGTTACAATGAGCAGTTCTTC; CDR3: CASSPLGGAGGYNEQFF
J: TRBJ2-7; V: TRBV10-3; size: many; D: TRBD1; DNA: TGTGCCATCAGTGGCGGACAGGGATCCTACGAGCAGTACTTC; CDR3: CAISGGQGSYEQYF
J: TRBJ1-5; V: TRBV10-3; size: -; D: -; DNA: TGTGTCATCAGTGTGTCATCTGGATTTCAGCTCCAGCATTTT; CDR3: CVISVSSGFQLQHF
J: TRBJ2-5; V: TRBV24-1; size: few; D: TRBD1; DNA: TGTGCCACTACTGATGTGGACAGGGACCAAGAGACCCAGTACTTC; CDR3: CATTDVDRDQETQYF
J: TRBJ2-7; V: TRBV20-1; size: many; D: TRBD1; DNA: TGCAGTGCTACGGCGACAGGGGGCGAGCAGTACTTC; CDR3: CSATATGGEQYF
J: TRBJ2-3; V: TRBV10-2; size: many; D: TRBD2; DNA: TGCGCCAGCAGTTCTAGCGGGAGGTCAGATACGCAGTATTTT; CDR3: CASSSSGRSDTQYF
J: TRBJ1-2; V: TRBV7-8; size: many; D: -; DNA: TGTGCCAGCAGCTTAGTTGGCGGACCAAGGGGCTACACCTTC; CDR3: CASSLVGGPRGYTF
J: TRBJ1-4; V: TRBV6-1; size: many; D: -; DNA: TGTGCCAGCATAAGGGGCCAAGATGAAAAACTGTTTTTT; CDR3: CASIRGQDEKLFF
J: TRBJ1-6; V: TRBV28; size: -; D: -; DNA: TGTGCCAGCAGTCTAGGCAACTCTTTTTCACCCCTCCACTTT; CDR3: CASSLGNSFSPLHF
J: TRBJ2-3; V: TRBV29-1; size: once; D: -; DNA: TGCGGCGTTGAAGTGGTGGCGGCCCCTAAAGATACGCAGTATTTT; CDR3: CGVEVVAAPKDTQYF
J: TRBJ2-1; V: TRBV6-2/TRBV6-3; size: few; D: -; DNA: TGTGCCAGCAGCCTAGAGGCGGGGGCGCCCTACAATGGGCAGTTCTTC; CDR3: CASSLEAGAPYNGQFF
J: TRBJ2-1; V: TRBV6-1; size: once; D: TRBD2; DNA: TGTGCCTGCAGTGCCACTTGGACTAGCGGCCTCGACAGTGAGCAGTTCTTC; CDR3: CACSATWTSGLDSEQFF
J: TRBJ1-5; V: TRBV11-2; size: -; D: -; DNA: TGTGCCAGCAGCGTCGGACAGAGGGGCCGGCCCCAGCATTTT; CDR3: CASSVGQRGRPQHF
J: TRBJ2-7; V: TRBV6-5; size: -; D: -; DNA: TGTGCCATTAGTTCCCCTACCCAAGGCATGGGAACCCCCTACGAGCAGTACTTC; CDR3: CAISSPTQGMGTPYEQYF